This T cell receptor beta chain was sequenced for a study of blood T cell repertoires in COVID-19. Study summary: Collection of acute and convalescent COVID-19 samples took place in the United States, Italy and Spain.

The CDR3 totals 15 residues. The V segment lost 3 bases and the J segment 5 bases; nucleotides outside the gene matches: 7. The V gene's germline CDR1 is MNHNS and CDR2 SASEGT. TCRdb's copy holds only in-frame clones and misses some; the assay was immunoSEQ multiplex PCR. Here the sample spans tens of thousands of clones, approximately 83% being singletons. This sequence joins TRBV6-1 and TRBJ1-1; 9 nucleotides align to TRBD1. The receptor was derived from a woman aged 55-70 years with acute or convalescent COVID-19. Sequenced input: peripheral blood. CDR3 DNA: TGTGCCAGCAGTGAGCCGGGACAGGGTGGAACTGAAGCTTTCTTT. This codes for CASSEPGQGGTEAFF.